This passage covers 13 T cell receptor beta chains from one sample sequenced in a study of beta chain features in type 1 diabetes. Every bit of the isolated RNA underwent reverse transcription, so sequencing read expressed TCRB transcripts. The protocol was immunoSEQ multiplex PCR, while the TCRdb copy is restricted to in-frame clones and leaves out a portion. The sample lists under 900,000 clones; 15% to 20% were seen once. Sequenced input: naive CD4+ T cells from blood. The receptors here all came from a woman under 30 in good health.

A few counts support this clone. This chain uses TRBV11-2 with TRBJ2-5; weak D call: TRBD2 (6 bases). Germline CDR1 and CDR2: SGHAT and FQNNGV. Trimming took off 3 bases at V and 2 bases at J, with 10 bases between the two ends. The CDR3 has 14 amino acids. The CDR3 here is CASSFNAGQETQYF. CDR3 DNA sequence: TGTGCCAGCAGCTTCAACGCGGGGCAAGAGACCCAGTACTTC.

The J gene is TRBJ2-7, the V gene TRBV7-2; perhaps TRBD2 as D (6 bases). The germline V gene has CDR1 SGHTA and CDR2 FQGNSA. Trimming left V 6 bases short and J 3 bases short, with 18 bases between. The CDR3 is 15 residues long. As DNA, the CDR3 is TGTGCCAGCAGACCGCCGGCAGGGAGGATCTACGAGCAGTACTTC. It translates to CASRPPAGRIYEQYF.

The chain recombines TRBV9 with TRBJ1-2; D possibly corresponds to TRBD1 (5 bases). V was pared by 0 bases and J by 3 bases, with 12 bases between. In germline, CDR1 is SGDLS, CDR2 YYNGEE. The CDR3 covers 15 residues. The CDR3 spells CASSVAPDTYYGYTF. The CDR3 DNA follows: TGTGCCAGCAGCGTAGCTCCGGACACTTACTATGGCTACACCTTC.

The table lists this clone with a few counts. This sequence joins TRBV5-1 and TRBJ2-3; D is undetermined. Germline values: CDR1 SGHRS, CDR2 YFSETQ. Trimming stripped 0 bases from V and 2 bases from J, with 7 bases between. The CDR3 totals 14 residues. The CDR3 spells CASSLGRLTDTQYF. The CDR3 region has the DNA TGCGCCAGCAGCTTGGGCAGGCTCACAGATACGCAGTATTTT.

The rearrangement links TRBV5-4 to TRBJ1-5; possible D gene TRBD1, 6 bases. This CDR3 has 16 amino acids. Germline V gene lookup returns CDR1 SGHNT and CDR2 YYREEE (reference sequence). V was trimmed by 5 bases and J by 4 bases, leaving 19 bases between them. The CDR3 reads CASRGGDIGFNQPQHF. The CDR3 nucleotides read TGTGCCAGCAGAGGTGGGGACATAGGGTTTAATCAGCCCCAGCATTTT. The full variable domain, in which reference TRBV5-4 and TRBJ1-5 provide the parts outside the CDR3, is ETGVTQSPTHLIKTRGQQVTLRCSSQSGHNTVSWYQQALGQGPQFIFQYYREEENGRGNFPPRFSGLQFPNYSSELNVNALELDDSALYLCASRGGDIGFNQPQHFGDGTRLSIL.

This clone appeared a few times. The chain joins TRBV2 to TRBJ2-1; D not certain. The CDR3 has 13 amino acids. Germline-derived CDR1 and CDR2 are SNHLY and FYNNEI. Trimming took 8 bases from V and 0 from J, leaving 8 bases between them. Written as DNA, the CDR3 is TGTGCCAGCGGTTGGAACTCCTACAATGAGCAGTTCTTC. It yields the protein CASGWNSYNEQFF.

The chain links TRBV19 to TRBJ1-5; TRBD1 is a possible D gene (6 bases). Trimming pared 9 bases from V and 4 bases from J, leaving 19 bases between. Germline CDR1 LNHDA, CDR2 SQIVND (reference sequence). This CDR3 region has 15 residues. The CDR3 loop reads CASTRGGQINQPQHF. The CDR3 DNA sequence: TGTGCCAGCACACGGGGGGGGCAGATAAATCAGCCCCAGCATTTT.

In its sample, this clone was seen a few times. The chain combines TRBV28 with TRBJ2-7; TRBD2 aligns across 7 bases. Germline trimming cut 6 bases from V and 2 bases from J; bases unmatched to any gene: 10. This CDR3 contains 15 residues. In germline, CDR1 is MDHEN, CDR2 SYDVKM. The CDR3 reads CASSLGASGAYEQYF. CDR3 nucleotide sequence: TGTGCCAGCAGCCTCGGGGCTAGCGGAGCCTACGAGCAGTACTTC.

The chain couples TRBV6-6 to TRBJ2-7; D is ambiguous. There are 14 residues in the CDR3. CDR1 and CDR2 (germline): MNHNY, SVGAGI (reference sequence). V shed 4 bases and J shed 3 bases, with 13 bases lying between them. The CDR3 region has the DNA TGTGCCAGCAGTTTCGGACCCCTGATCTACGAGCAGTACTTC. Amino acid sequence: CASSFGPLIYEQYF.

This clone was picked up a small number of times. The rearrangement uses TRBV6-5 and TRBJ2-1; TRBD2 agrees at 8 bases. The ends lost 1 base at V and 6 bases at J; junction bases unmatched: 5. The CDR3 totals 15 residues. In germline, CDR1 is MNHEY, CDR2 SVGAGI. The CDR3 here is CASSYYGRASNEQFF. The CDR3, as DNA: TGTGCCAGCAGTTACTACGGGAGGGCCTCCAATGAGCAGTTCTTC.

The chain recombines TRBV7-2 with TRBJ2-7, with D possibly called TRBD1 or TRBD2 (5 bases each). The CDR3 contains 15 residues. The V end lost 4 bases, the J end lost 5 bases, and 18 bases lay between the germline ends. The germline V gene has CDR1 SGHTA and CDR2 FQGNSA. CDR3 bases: TGTGCCAGCAGCTCACTGGGACGGCCCCTCCACGAGCAGTACTTC. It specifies CASSSLGRPLHEQYF. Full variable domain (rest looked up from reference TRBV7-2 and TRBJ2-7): GAGVSQSPSNKVTEKGKDVELRCDPISGHTALYWYRQSLGQGLEFLIYFQGNSAPDKSGLPSDRFSAERTGGSVSTLTIQRTQQEDSAVYLCASSSLGRPLHEQYFGPGTRLTVT.

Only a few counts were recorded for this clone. This chain's CDR3 is CASSRPFYGYTF. In nucleotides, the CDR3 is TGTGCCAGCAGCAGGCCCTTCTATGGCTACACCTTC. The chain carries TRBV28 and TRBJ1-2; no clear D. Germline-derived CDR1 and CDR2 are MDHEN and SYDVKM. The CDR3 length is 12 residues. Trimming shortened V by 6 bases and J by 4 bases, and 9 bases separated the two germline ends.

CDR3 coding DNA: TGTGCCAGCAGTTTATTTCCAACCGGGACACCGAGCTCCTACGAGCAGTACTTC. Translating it yields CASSLFPTGTPSSYEQYF. The chain is built from TRBV28 and TRBJ2-7; D is perhaps TRBD1 (6 bases). The germline V gene encodes CDR1 MDHEN and CDR2 SYDVKM. V was trimmed by 1 base and J by 0 bases, leaving 19 bases between them. The CDR3 loop spans 18 amino acids. The variable domain in full, completed from reference TRBV28 and TRBJ2-7, reads DVKVTQSSRYLVKRTGEKVFLECVQDMDHENMFWYRQDPGLGLRLIYFSYDVKMKEKGDIPEGYSVSREKKERFSLILESASTNQTSMYLCASSLFPTGTPSSYEQYFGPGTRLTVT.